This T cell receptor beta chain was captured by sequencing in a study of blood T cell repertoires in COVID-19. Profiled with immunoSEQ multiplex PCR; TCRdb holds only in-frame clones, not every one. The table lists over 130,000 clones, 84% of them singletons, with around 4% in the top ten. The V end was cut by 7 bases, the J end by 0 bases, with 15 bases between. Germline V lookup: CDR1 MGHRA, CDR2 YSYEKL. The CDR3 covers 16 residues. The V and J genes are TRBV4-1 and TRBJ2-2, with D perhaps TRBD2 (5 bases). Specimen: peripheral blood. This sequence was found in a woman in her sixties with acute or convalescent COVID-19. In nucleotides, the CDR3 is TGCGCCAGCACTTTGACTAAGCCTACGAACACCGGGGAGCTGTTTTTT. Translated: CASTLTKPTNTGELFF.